The 7 T cell receptor beta chains below were found in one sample sequenced in a study of PD-L1 blockade in urothelial cancer. Data came from immunoSEQ multiplex PCR; TCRdb stores just in-frame clones and leaves some out. The top ten hold roughly 24% of the sample, which has around 38,000 clones, 75% to 90% seen once. The time point was: peripheral blood 6 weeks after treatment start. Specimen: PBMCs, collected around atezolizumab (anti-PD-L1) treatment. All receptors come from a man in his sixties with urothelial cancer.

J is TRBJ2-1 and V is TRBV30, with D perhaps TRBD2 (6 bases). The germline gives CDR1 GTSNPN, CDR2 SVGIG (reference sequence). Trimming cost V 7 bases and J 9 bases, with 13 bases left between them. The CDR3 covers 11 residues. CDR3 nucleotides: TGTGCCTACAACTTAGCGGTTGAGCAGTTCTTC. This gives the protein CAYNLAVEQFF.

The J gene is TRBJ1-1, the V gene TRBV2; D uncertain. The CDR3 consists of 15 residues. Germline CDR1 is SNHLY and CDR2 is FYNNEI. Between the trimmed V and J ends, which lost 2 bases and 0 bases, there was a span of 10 bases. The CDR3 nucleotides read TGTGCCAGCAGTGAACGTAGCCCGATGAACACTGAAGCTTTCTTT. Protein product: CASSERSPMNTEAFF.

This clone showed up just once. The J gene is TRBJ2-1, the V gene TRBV10-1, with D perhaps matching TRBD2 (6 bases). CDR1 WNHNN and CDR2 SYGVQD come from the germline V gene (reference sequence). This CDR3 comprises 17 residues. V lost 1 base to trimming and J lost 4 bases, with 17 bases between them. The CDR3 DNA follows: TGCGCCAGCAGTGAGTTGGCGGGCCTAGCGCGGTACAATGAGCAGTTCTTC. This sequence encodes CASSELAGLARYNEQFF.

A word on this clone: Other nucleotide sequences from this sample produce the same CDR3. The chain joins TRBV15 to TRBJ1-1; D remains unclear. This CDR3 comprises 13 residues. The V gene's germline CDR1 is LNHNV and CDR2 YYDKDF (reference sequence). Trimming pared 5 bases from V and 2 bases from J, leaving 9 bases between. CDR3 sequence (DNA): TGTGCCACCAGCCGTGGAGTAAACACTGAAGCTTTCTTT. Translating gives CATSRGVNTEAFF.

In its sample, this clone was seen once. The chain uses TRBV18 and TRBJ2-7; 10 bases map to TRBD1. V dropped 2 bases and J dropped 3; count of bases not matched to a gene: 10. Germline V gives CDR1 KGHSH, CDR2 LQKENI. This CDR3 spans 17 amino acids. In DNA, the CDR3 is TGTGCCAGCTCACCATTCCCCCCGGGACAGGGGATCTACGAGCAGTACTTC. Protein sequence: CASSPFPPGQGIYEQYF.

The V gene is TRBV18, the J gene TRBJ1-6; D unresolved. From germline, CDR1 is KGHSH and CDR2 LQKENI. The CDR3 loop spans 16 amino acids. Trimming cost V 5 bases and J 9 bases, with 20 bases left between them. The CDR3 spells CASSANGLESGSPLHF. Here the CDR3 DNA reads TGTGCCAGCTCAGCAAACGGACTGGAGTCGGGTTCACCCCTCCACTTT.

The J gene is TRBJ1-1, the V gene TRBV27; D might be TRBD1 (5 bases). The V end was cut by 0 bases, the J end by 1 base, with 6 bases between. The germline CDR1 and CDR2 sequences are MNHEY and SMNVEV (reference sequence). The CDR3 loop spans 14 amino acids. CDR3 coding DNA: TGTGCCAGCAGTTTATCTACAGGGAACACTGAAGCTTTCTTT. Translating gives CASSLSTGNTEAFF.